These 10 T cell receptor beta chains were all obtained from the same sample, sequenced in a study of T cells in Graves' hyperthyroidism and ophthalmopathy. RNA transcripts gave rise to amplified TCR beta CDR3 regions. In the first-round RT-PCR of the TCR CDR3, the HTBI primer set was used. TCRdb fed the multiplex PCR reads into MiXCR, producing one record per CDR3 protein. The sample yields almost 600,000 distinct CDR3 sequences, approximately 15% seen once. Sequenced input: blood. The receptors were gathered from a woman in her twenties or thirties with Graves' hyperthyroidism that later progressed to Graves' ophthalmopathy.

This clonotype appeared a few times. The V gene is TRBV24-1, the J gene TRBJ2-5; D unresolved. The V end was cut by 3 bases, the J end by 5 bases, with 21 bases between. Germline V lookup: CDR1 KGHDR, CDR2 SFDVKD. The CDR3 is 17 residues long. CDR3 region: CATSDPRNGQSLETQYF. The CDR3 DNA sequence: TGTGCCACCAGTGATCCCCGAAACGGGCAGTCTCTCGAGACCCAGTACTTC.

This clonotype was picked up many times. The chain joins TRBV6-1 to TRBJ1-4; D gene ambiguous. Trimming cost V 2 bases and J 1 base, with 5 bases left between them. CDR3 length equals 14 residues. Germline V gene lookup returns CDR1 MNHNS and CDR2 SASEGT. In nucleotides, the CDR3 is TGTGCCAGCAGTGAACTTCTAACTAATGAAAAACTGTTTTTT. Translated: CASSELLTNEKLFF.

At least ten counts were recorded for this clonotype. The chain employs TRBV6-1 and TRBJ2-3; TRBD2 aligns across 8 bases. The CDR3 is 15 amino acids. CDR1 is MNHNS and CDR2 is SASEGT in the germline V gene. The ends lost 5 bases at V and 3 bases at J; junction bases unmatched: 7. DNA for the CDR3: TGTGCCAGCAGTCCCAGAGGCGGGAGGACAGATACGCAGTATTTT. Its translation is CASSPRGGRTDTQYF.

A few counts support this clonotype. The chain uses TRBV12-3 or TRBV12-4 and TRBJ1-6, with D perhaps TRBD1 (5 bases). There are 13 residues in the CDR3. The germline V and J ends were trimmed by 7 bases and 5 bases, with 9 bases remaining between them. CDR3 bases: TGTGCCAGCAAAGGGGTCCATAATTCACCCCTCCACTTT. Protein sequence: CASKGVHNSPLHF.

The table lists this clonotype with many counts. CDR3 in DNA: TGTGCCAGTAGTATGGTGACAGGGGGTGATGGCTACACCTTC. This codes for CASSMVTGGDGYTF. The V gene is TRBV19, the J gene TRBJ1-2, with TRBD1 identical over 9 bases. Losses at the gene ends were 3 bases for V and 6 bases for J; bases not matched to a gene: 5. The CDR3 runs to 14 residues. Germline V gene sequence: CDR1 LNHDA, CDR2 SQIVND (reference sequence).

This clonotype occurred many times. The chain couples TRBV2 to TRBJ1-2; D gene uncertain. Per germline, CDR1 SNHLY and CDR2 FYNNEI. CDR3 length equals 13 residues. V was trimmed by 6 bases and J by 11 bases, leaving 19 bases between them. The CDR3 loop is CASRPGRAAAYTF. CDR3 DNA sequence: TGTGCCAGCAGGCCAGGCCGAGCAGCCGCATACACCTTC.

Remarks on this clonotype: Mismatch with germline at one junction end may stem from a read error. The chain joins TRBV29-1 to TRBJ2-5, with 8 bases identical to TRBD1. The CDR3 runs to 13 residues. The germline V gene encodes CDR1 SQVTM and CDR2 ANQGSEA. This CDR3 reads CSAGQGTQEAQYF. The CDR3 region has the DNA TGCAGCGCAGGACAGGGCACGCAAGAGGCCCAGTACTTC.

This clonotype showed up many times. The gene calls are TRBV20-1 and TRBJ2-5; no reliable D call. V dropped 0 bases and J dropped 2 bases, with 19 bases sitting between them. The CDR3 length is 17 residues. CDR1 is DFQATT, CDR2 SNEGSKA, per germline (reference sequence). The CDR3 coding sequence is TGCAGTGCTAGAGATGGAAGCTTGAACAGTCTTCAAGAGACCCAGTACTTC. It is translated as CSARDGSLNSLQETQYF.

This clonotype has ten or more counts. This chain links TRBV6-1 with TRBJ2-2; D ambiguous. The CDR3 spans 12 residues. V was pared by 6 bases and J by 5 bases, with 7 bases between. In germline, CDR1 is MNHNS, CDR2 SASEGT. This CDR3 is CASRAYTGELFF. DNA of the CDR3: TGTGCCAGCAGGGCTTATACCGGGGAGCTGTTTTTT.

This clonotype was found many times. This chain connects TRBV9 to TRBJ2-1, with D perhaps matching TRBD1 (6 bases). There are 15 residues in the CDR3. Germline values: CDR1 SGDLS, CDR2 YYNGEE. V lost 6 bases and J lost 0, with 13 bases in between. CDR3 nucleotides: TGTGCCAGCACCGTGGGGGCTACCTCCTACAATGAGCAGTTCTTC. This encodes CASTVGATSYNEQFF.